This T cell receptor beta chain is from a study of CD8 T cells in ankylosing spondylitis. This clonotype was observed a few times. The antigen is not known. CDR3 length: 12 residues. Trimming took off 0 bases at V and 7 bases at J, with 7 bases between the two ends. Germline CDR1 is MRHNA and CDR2 is SNTAGT. In making TCR beta libraries, quantitative 5'-RACE with molecular barcodes was used. TCRdb reprocessed the 5' RACE reads with MiXCR, giving one entry per CDR3 protein. The sample lists 200,000 to 250,000 distinct CDR3 sequences, 32% seen once, with approximately 4.6% in the top ten. Study-wide findings and caveats: There was a TCR beta motif, made of several highly homologous variants, that appeared characteristic of ankylosing spondylitis blood.

The sample was blood, either unsorted or a sorted T cell fraction (not recorded which). This rearrangement joins TRBV6-4 to TRBJ2-7; D unclear. The clonotype comes from a male donor with ankylosing spondylitis or in good health (not recorded which). Written as DNA, the CDR3 is TGTGCCAGCAGTGACTCGACCTCGGAGCAGTACTTC. Translation: CASSDSTSEQYF.